The rows below give T cell receptor beta chains drawn from one sample of a study of long-term antiretroviral therapy in people with HIV. Measured with immunoSEQ multiplex PCR; TCRdb has only the in-frame clones, and not every one. Of 35,000 or so clones listed, 70% to 80% were seen once; the top ten hold roughly 7.2%. The material sequenced was unsorted PBMCs, taken 2 years after starting antiretroviral therapy. These receptors originate from a woman in her fifties or sixties with HIV. CDR3s include the opening cysteine and the closing phenylalanine or tryptophan. A D gene is named only where the DNA matches it firmly. Some rows mark clone size as missing; the rest say once, few, many or name a class of expanded clone.

DNA: TGTGCCAGCAGCTTAGATACCGGTCTGAAGCCCCAGCATTTT
CDR3: CASSLDTGLKPQHF
D: NA
size: few
J: TRBJ1-5
V: TRBV7-8

DNA: TGCGCCAGCAGCCAAGATTCAGGGCCCTATGGCTACACCTTC
CDR3: CASSQDSGPYGYTF
D: NA
size: NA
J: TRBJ1-2
V: TRBV4-1

DNA: TGTGCCAGCTCACCGATAGGACTAACAAAACACACAGATACGCAGTATTTT
CDR3: CASSPIGLTKHTDTQYF
D: NA
size: NA
J: TRBJ2-3
V: TRBV18

DNA: TGCGCCAGCAGATTCGGACTAGCGGGGGTGGAGACCCAGTACTTC
CDR3: CASRFGLAGVETQYF
D: TRBD2
size: NA
J: TRBJ2-5
V: TRBV5-1

DNA: TGTGCCAGCAGTTACTCTCGGACAGGGGGCAACTATGGCTACACCTTC
CDR3: CASSYSRTGGNYGYTF
D: TRBD1
size: NA
J: TRBJ1-2
V: TRBV6-5

DNA: TGTGCCAGCAGGAAAACAGAGAGCACCGGGGAGCTGTTTTTT
CDR3: CASRKTESTGELFF
D: NA
size: NA
J: TRBJ2-2
V: TRBV9

DNA: TGTGCCAGCAGTGGACAAACAGGGGGGATTAGTAATGAAAAACTGTTTTTT
CDR3: CASSGQTGGISNEKLFF
D: TRBD1
size: NA
J: TRBJ1-4
V: TRBV6-1

DNA: TGTGCCAGCAGCCCTACCACAGATACGCAGTATTTT
CDR3: CASSPTTDTQYF
D: NA
size: few
J: TRBJ2-3
V: TRBV27

DNA: TGTGCTAGTGGTTTGGAGTCAGGGACTAACTATGGCTACACCTTC
CDR3: CASGLESGTNYGYTF
D: NA
size: NA
J: TRBJ1-2
V: TRBV12-5

DNA: TGTGCCAGTAGGCCCGGGACTAGCGGGTACAATGAGCAGTTCTTC
CDR3: CASRPGTSGYNEQFF
D: TRBD2
size: NA
J: TRBJ2-1
V: TRBV19

DNA: TGTGCCAGCAGCTTGGCCCTCAGGGAGCTGTTTTTT
CDR3: CASSLALRELFF
D: NA
size: NA
J: TRBJ2-2
V: TRBV5-5

DNA: TGTGCCAGTAGTCGCCGCGGAGGGTATGACTCCTATAATTCACCCCTCCACTTT
CDR3: CASSRRGGYDSYNSPLHF
D: NA
size: NA
J: TRBJ1-6
V: TRBV19

DNA: TGTGCCAGCAGCCCCCGGACGGGGAACACCGGGGAGCTGTTTTTT
CDR3: CASSPRTGNTGELFF
D: NA
size: once
J: TRBJ2-2
V: TRBV5-5

DNA: TGTGCCAGCAGGCAAGGGGGGGGGATCGAGACCCAGTACTTC
CDR3: CASRQGGGIETQYF
D: NA
size: NA
J: TRBJ2-5
V: TRBV2

DNA: TGTGCCAGTAGTATAGCGGGGGGGCCCTATGAGCAGTTCTTC
CDR3: CASSIAGGPYEQFF
D: TRBD2
size: NA
J: TRBJ2-1
V: TRBV19